These 26 T cell receptor beta chains were all obtained from the same sample, sequenced in a study of shared T cell receptors in the human thymus. Profiled with immunoSEQ multiplex PCR; TCRdb holds only in-frame clones, not every one. Here the sample spans about 380,000 clones, roughly 94% being singletons. The sample was thymocytes. These receptors all come from a human donor.

This rearrangement joins TRBV6-1 to TRBJ1-1; the D gene is possibly TRBD1 (6 bases). CDR3 length equals 14 residues. CDR1 MNHNS and CDR2 SASEGT come from the germline V gene. The V gene lost 1 base and the J gene lost 8 bases, with 14 bases spanning the gap. The CDR3 DNA reads as TGTGCCAGCAGTGAAGGGATCAGGGGTCCCGAAGCTTTCTTT. Protein: CASSEGIRGPEAFF.

In this sample, this clone turned up a few times. In DNA form, the CDR3 reads TGTGCCAGCAGTCCCTCGGGATATGGCGGGGAGCTGTTTTTT. The encoded protein is CASSPSGYGGELFF. The V gene is TRBV27, the J gene TRBJ2-2, with D possibly TRBD2 on 5 matching bases. This CDR3 comprises 14 residues. V dropped 5 bases and J dropped 7 bases, with 14 bases sitting between them. Germline CDR1 and CDR2: MNHEY and SMNVEV (reference sequence).

The J gene is TRBJ2-1, the V gene TRBV9; 10 nucleotides match TRBD2. In germline, CDR1 is SGDLS, CDR2 YYNGEE. The CDR3 runs 17 residues. Trimming took 3 bases from V and 3 from J; bases not matched to a gene: 9. The CDR3 coding sequence is TGTGCCAGCAGCGGGACGGGACTAGCGAGCCTCTACAATGAGCAGTTCTTC. Protein product: CASSGTGLASLYNEQFF.

This rearrangement joins TRBV5-4 to TRBJ2-5, with D unclear. Looked up from germline, CDR1 is SGHNT and CDR2 is YYREEE (reference sequence). The CDR3 sequence is 13 residues long. V was pared by 3 bases and J by 0 bases, with 6 bases between. The chain's CDR3 is CASSSEYQETQYF. CDR3 in DNA: TGTGCCAGCAGCTCCGAGTACCAAGAGACCCAGTACTTC.

V and J are TRBV5-4 and TRBJ1-4; 7 positions match TRBD1. CDR1 is SGHNT, CDR2 YYREEE, per germline (reference sequence). Losses at the gene ends were 0 bases for V and 5 bases for J; bases not matched to a gene: 16. This CDR3 has 19 amino acids. The CDR3 region has the DNA TGTGCCAGCAGCTTGGTGACCCCCGGTATTGGACAGGACAATGAAAAACTGTTTTTT. As protein: CASSLVTPGIGQDNEKLFF.

J is TRBJ1-1 and V is TRBV27; no definite D call. The germline V gene encodes CDR1 MNHEY and CDR2 SMNVEV (reference sequence). The length of the CDR3 is 15 residues. The V and J ends lost 9 bases and 3 bases respectively, with 20 bases between them. The CDR3 sequence: CASPPHLPMDTEAFF. CDR3 DNA: TGTGCCAGTCCTCCTCACCTTCCGATGGACACTGAAGCTTTCTTT.

The rearrangement joins TRBV28 to TRBJ1-5; D perhaps matches TRBD1 (5 bases). Trimming removed 11 bases at V and 5 bases at J, with 16 bases between. This CDR3 comprises 13 residues. Germline lookup yields CDR1 MDHEN and CDR2 SYDVKM. The CDR3 loop is CASVGGEYQPQHF. As DNA, the CDR3 is TGTGCCTCCGTCGGGGGAGAATATCAGCCCCAGCATTTT.

The V gene is TRBV5-1, the J gene TRBJ2-3, with TRBD2 identical over 8 bases. In germline, CDR1 is SGHRS, CDR2 YFSETQ. Trimming removed 6 bases from V and 2 bases from J; junction bases left unmatched: 11. This CDR3 spans 16 amino acids. CDR3 coding DNA: TGCGCCAGCAAAGGGATCACACTAGCGGACACAGATACGCAGTATTTT. Protein: CASKGITLADTDTQYF. Together with reference TRBV5-1 and TRBJ2-3, the CDR3 gives the full variable domain: KAGVTQTPRYLIKTRGQQVTLSCSPISGHRSVSWYQQTPGQGLQFLFEYFSETQRNKGNFPGRFSGRQFSNSRSEMNVSTLELGDSALYLCASKGITLADTDTQYFGPGTRLTVL.

The chain joins TRBV11-2 to TRBJ2-3, with a weak D call TRBD2 (6 bases). Trimming removed 5 bases at V and 4 bases at J, with 19 bases between. Looked up from germline, CDR1 is SGHAT and CDR2 is FQNNGV. This CDR3 is 16 amino acids long. The CDR3 here is CASSHDSEGGSDTQYF. CDR3 coding DNA: TGTGCCAGCAGCCACGATAGCGAGGGAGGCTCAGATACGCAGTATTTT.

The gene calls are TRBV6-1 and TRBJ2-3, with TRBD1 identical over 7 bases. The CDR3 is made up of 15 amino acids. After removal of 3 bases from V and 1 base from J, the junction contained 4 bases not matched to a gene. CDR1 MNHNS and CDR2 SASEGT come from the germline V gene. In DNA form, the CDR3 reads TGTGCCAGCAGTGACTTAGGACAGGGCACAGATACGCAGTATTTT. Its protein is CASSDLGQGTDTQYF.

J is TRBJ1-5 and V is TRBV6-1; tentative D call: TRBD1 (6 bases). The CDR3 is 14 amino acids. V was clipped by 7 bases and J by 2 bases, with 12 bases between them. Germline values: CDR1 MNHNS, CDR2 SASEGT. The CDR3 sequence is CASTPGGGNQPQHF. The CDR3 nucleotides are TGTGCCAGCACCCCGGGGGGCGGCAATCAGCCCCAGCATTTT.

The V and J genes are TRBV25-1 and TRBJ1-4; possibly TRBD1 for D (5 bases). Trimming took 3 bases from V and 4 from J, leaving 12 bases between them. The CDR3 is 15 amino acids. Germline V gives CDR1 MGHDK, CDR2 SYGVNS. The CDR3 nucleotides are TGTGCCAGCAGTGAGAGCCGACAGTATAATGAAAAACTGTTTTTT. Translating it yields CASSESRQYNEKLFF.

The genes are TRBV11-2 and TRBJ2-3; TRBD1 agrees at 9 bases. With 7 bases clipped from V and 1 base from J, the junction kept 6 bases outside the gene matches. This CDR3 is 15 amino acids long. Germline CDR1 reads SGHAT; CDR2 reads FQNNGV. The CDR3, as DNA: TGTGCCAGCAACCTTGGGGACAGGGGCACAGATACGCAGTATTTT. Amino acid sequence: CASNLGDRGTDTQYF.

The chain employs TRBV29-1 and TRBJ1-6; 8 nucleotides line up with TRBD1. The CDR3 length is 15 residues. Unmatched junction bases numbered 10, after V lost 5 bases and J lost 7 bases. Germline V gives CDR1 SQVTM, CDR2 ANQGSEA. The CDR3 sequence is CSVREEGTGNSPLHF. The CDR3 DNA is TGCAGCGTTCGGGAGGAAGGGACAGGAAATTCACCCCTCCACTTT.

The rearrangement uses TRBV28 and TRBJ2-1; 8 nucleotides align to TRBD2. The CDR3 consists of 18 residues. Germline trimming cut 3 bases from V and 4 bases from J; bases unmatched to any gene: 14. CDR1 and CDR2 (germline): MDHEN, SYDVKM. In nucleotides, the CDR3 is TGTGCCAGCAGTTTGTCGTATTCCGGGACTAGAGGTTACAATGAGCAGTTCTTC. Translation gives CASSLSYSGTRGYNEQFF.

The V gene is TRBV2, the J gene TRBJ2-1; 14 positions agree with TRBD2. The CDR3 extends over 14 amino acids. Germline-derived CDR1 and CDR2 are SNHLY and FYNNEI. Losses at the gene ends were 4 bases for V and 12 bases for J; bases not matched to a gene: 5. Here the CDR3 DNA reads TGTGCCAGCAGTGCGGGACTAGCGGGAGTGGCGCAGTTCTTC. Translation: CASSAGLAGVAQFF.

V is TRBV6-5 and J is TRBJ2-3, with D maybe TRBD2 (5 bases). V lost 7 bases and J 1 base, leaving 12 bases between the germline ends. The CDR3 totals 14 residues. Germline CDR1 reads MNHEY; CDR2 reads SVGAGI. CDR3 nucleotide sequence: TGTGCCAGCAAACGAGTACTAGGCACAGATACGCAGTATTTT. This encodes CASKRVLGTDTQYF.

This sequence joins TRBV6-6 and TRBJ1-4; TRBD1 might be the D (5 bases). V was shortened by 6 bases and J by 12 bases, with 14 bases between the two germline ends. The CDR3 length is 12 residues. From germline, CDR1 is MNHNY and CDR2 SVGAGI (reference sequence). The CDR3 bases are TGTGCCAGCAGCGCAGGGTTCGAGGAACTGTTTTTT. Translation gives CASSAGFEELFF.

V usage is TRBV13 and J usage is TRBJ2-1, with 9 bases matching TRBD2. This CDR3 is 18 amino acids long. Germline loops: CDR1 PRHDT, CDR2 FYEKMQ (reference sequence). Germline trimming cut 4 bases from V and 4 bases from J; bases unmatched to any gene: 14. The CDR3 sequence: CASSWASGIRFGYNEQFF. Written as DNA, the CDR3 is TGTGCCAGCAGCTGGGCTAGCGGGATACGTTTCGGATACAATGAGCAGTTCTTC.

The V gene is TRBV6-1, the J gene TRBJ1-2; D remains ambiguous. The CDR3 has 14 residues. V was clipped by 6 bases and J by 4 bases, with 15 bases between them. Germline assignment: CDR1 MNHNS and CDR2 SASEGT. CDR3 amino acids: CASRKQESSYGYTF. The DNA for the CDR3 is TGTGCCAGCAGGAAGCAAGAATCCTCCTATGGCTACACCTTC.

This chain joins TRBV6-5 and TRBJ1-2; the D is unclear. V was pared by 2 bases and J by 7 bases, with 8 bases between. Germline V CDR1 and CDR2: MNHEY, SVGAGI. This CDR3 is 12 amino acids long. The CDR3 loop is CASSYQGSGYTF. The CDR3 DNA follows: TGTGCCAGCAGTTACCAAGGGAGTGGCTACACCTTC.

This chain connects TRBV4-2 to TRBJ1-3; perhaps TRBD1 as D (5 bases). The ends were cut back, 4 bases at V and 0 bases at J, with 19 bases in the middle. This CDR3 region has 18 residues. CDR1 is LGHNA and CDR2 is YNFKEQ in the germline V gene. The CDR3: CASSPHLGVRSSGNTIYF. The CDR3 region has the DNA TGTGCCAGCAGCCCCCACTTGGGGGTCAGGTCCTCTGGAAACACCATATATTTT.

V is TRBV6-7 and J is TRBJ2-7; 9 nucleotides agree with TRBD2. TRBV6-7 is marked as an open reading frame, function uncertain. The CDR3 is made up of 18 amino acids. V was pared by 6 bases and J by 6 bases, with 21 bases of the junction left unmatched. The CDR3 is CASRRTPRRGGRAAEQYF. The CDR3 nucleotides are TGTGCCAGCAGACGAACCCCCCGGAGGGGCGGGAGGGCCGCCGAGCAGTACTTC.

The CDR3 reads CASLDDRTGELFF. The CDR3 bases are TGTGCCAGCCTGGATGACAGAACCGGGGAGCTGTTTTTT. V gene TRBV6-1 combines with J gene TRBJ2-2; tentatively, D is TRBD1 (5 bases). Trimming shortened V by 8 bases and J by 5 bases, and 12 bases separated the two germline ends. Germline V gives CDR1 MNHNS, CDR2 SASEGT. The CDR3 extends over 13 amino acids.

The chain has TRBV21-1 and TRBJ2-3; the D call of TRBD2 is as the table states it, not checked on the DNA. TRBV21-1 is deemed a pseudogene. CDR3 size: 16 residues. CDR3 sequence: CASSPFGREPLNTQYF. Here the CDR3 DNA reads TGTGCCAGCAGCCCCTTTGGGCGGGAGCCTCTCAATACGCAGTATTTT.

This clone was observed a single time. The chain has TRBV11-2 and TRBJ2-7; either TRBD1 or TRBD2 may fit D (5 bases each). This CDR3 spans 13 amino acids. V lost 6 bases and J lost 3, with 12 bases in between. CDR1 SGHAT and CDR2 FQNNGV come from the germline V gene. This CDR3 reads CASSVGTNYEQYF. CDR3 DNA: TGTGCCAGCAGTGTCGGGACCAACTACGAGCAGTACTTC.